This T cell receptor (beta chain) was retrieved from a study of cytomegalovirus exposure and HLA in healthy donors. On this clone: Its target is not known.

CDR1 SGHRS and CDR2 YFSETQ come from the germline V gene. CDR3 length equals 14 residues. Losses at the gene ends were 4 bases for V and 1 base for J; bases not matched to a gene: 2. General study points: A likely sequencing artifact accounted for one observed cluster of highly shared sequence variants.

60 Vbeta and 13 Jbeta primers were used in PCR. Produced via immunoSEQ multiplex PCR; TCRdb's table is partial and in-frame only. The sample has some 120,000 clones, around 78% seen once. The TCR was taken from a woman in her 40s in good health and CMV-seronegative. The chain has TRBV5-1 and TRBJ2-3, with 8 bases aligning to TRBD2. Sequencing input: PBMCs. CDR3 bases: TGCGCCAGCAGCCCGGGACTAGGCACAGATACGCAGTATTTT. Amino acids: CASSPGLGTDTQYF.